This TCR beta chain was recovered during a study of identical twins. Between the trimmed V and J ends, which lost 3 bases and 7 bases, there was a span of 16 bases. The germline CDR1 and CDR2 sequences are DFQATT and SNEGSKA (reference sequence). This CDR3 is built from 13 residues. TCRdb redid the calling of the 5' RACE reads with MiXCR, one entry per CDR3 protein. The table has 200,000 or so distinct CDR3 sequences, 6% to 9% seen once. Only healthy Caucasians were included as donors. These data are also associated with another study on yellow fever vaccine responses in identical twins.

V is TRBV20-1 and J is TRBJ2-7; weak D call: TRBD2 (5 bases). The clonotype comes from a woman aged 18-29 years in good health. The sequenced sample was memory (CD45RO+) T cells sorted from blood. The CDR3 here is CSASLRTTGEQYF. CDR3 DNA: TGCAGTGCTAGCCTCAGGACCACGGGGGAGCAGTACTTC.